This T cell receptor beta chain is from a study of blood T cells in healthy people across ages. Study-wide results and limits: Higher diversity, along with more naive CD4+ cells, distinguished long-lived donors from aged donors.

Germline V gives CDR1 SGHRS, CDR2 YFSETQ. The CDR3 has 14 amino acids. Trimming cost V 0 bases and J 10 bases, with 15 bases left between them. Next came a second PCR, run for about 7 to 12 cycles, which used a sample-barcoded 5' primer along with a J-beta primer mix. One entry per CDR3 protein results from TCRdb running MiXCR on the 5' RACE reads. The sample consists of around 1,100,000 distinct CDR3 sequences, 30% to 40% of them appearing once. This clonotype was counted a few times. Its antigen is unknown. Material: blood. The receptor comes from a man between 18 and 35 years old in good health. The J gene is TRBJ2-3, the V gene TRBV5-1, with D possibly being TRBD2 (6 bases). The CDR3 loop reads CASSLEPTSSAQYF. The DNA of the CDR3 is TGCGCCAGCAGCTTGGAACCCACTAGCTCTGCGCAGTATTTT.